The 15 T cell receptor beta chains in this list originate from one sample, sequenced in a study of blood T cell repertoires in COVID-19 (dated by TCRdb to 2020 to 2022). Library generation was performed with the immunoSEQ multiplex PCR assay. TCRdb's version of the immuneACCESS table is confined to in-frame rearrangements and falls short of the full clone set. An unresolved V gene accounts for under half of the shortfall where checked; the remainder is of unknown origin. The table for this sample lists almost 250,000 clones; around 89% of them were counted only once. The ten largest make up 3.5% to 5% of the sample. The specimen sequenced was PBMCs or T cells enriched from blood (not recorded which). Every receptor here comes from a woman aged 25 to 39 who had recovered from COVID-19.

CDR3 in amino acids: CASSPTTGDTEAFF. The CDR3 DNA is TGTGCCAGCAGCCCAACCACAGGGGATACTGAAGCTTTCTTT. This chain uses TRBV11-3 with TRBJ1-1; 7 bases line up with TRBD1. Germline-derived CDR1 and CDR2 are SGHNT and YENEEA. Trimming at V came to 5 bases and at J to 5 bases, leaving 8 bases not matched to a gene. The CDR3 totals 14 residues.

The CDR3 region has the DNA TGCGCCAGCAGCCAAGGAGGGAGATATCATCAGCCCCAGCATTTT. Translation: CASSQGGRYHQPQHF. The V and J genes are TRBV4-1 and TRBJ1-5; D gene uncertain. Germline V gene sequence: CDR1 MGHRA, CDR2 YSYEKL. Trimming took 1 base from V and 5 from J, leaving 12 bases between them. The length of the CDR3 is 15 residues.

The genes are TRBV11-2 and TRBJ2-1; 7 bases are shared with TRBD2. CDR1 and CDR2 (germline): SGHAT, FQNNGV. The CDR3 has 17 residues. V was clipped by 4 bases and J by 4 bases; unmatched bases: 13. The CDR3 reads CASSSDFGLVRYNEQFF. The CDR3 DNA reads as TGTGCCAGCAGCTCAGATTTTGGACTAGTCCGTTACAATGAGCAGTTCTTC. Together with reference TRBV11-2 and TRBJ2-1, the CDR3 gives the full variable domain: EAGVAQSPRYKIIEKRQSVAFWCNPISGHATLYWYQQILGQGPKLLIQFQNNGVVDDSQLPKDRFSAERLKGVDSTLKIQPAKLEDSAVYLCASSSDFGLVRYNEQFFGPGTRLTVL.

The V and J genes are TRBV7-2 and TRBJ2-2; the D is unclear. Germline values: CDR1 SGHTA, CDR2 FQGNSA. The CDR3 is made up of 14 amino acids. V lost 7 bases and J lost 6, with 15 bases in between. CDR3 nucleotide sequence: TGTGCCAGCAACCTTAACGGTTGGTCCGGGGAGCTGTTTTTT. Translation: CASNLNGWSGELFF.

The chain combines TRBV2 with TRBJ2-1, with a tentative D call TRBD2 (5 bases). The V end was cut by 3 bases, the J end by 0 bases, with 9 bases between. The V gene's germline CDR1 is SNHLY and CDR2 FYNNEI. The CDR3 runs 15 residues. The chain's CDR3 is CASSDERGSYNEQFF. The CDR3 DNA reads as TGTGCCAGCAGTGATGAACGGGGCTCCTACAATGAGCAGTTCTTC.

The CDR3 DNA is TGCGCCAGCAGCCAAGATGCGGGAAGACACAATGAGCAGTTCTTC. Protein sequence: CASSQDAGRHNEQFF. The rearrangement links TRBV4-3 to TRBJ2-1; TRBD2 is a possible D gene (6 bases). V was shortened by 0 bases and J by 5 bases, with 11 bases between the two germline ends. There are 15 residues in the CDR3. Germline-derived CDR1 and CDR2 are LGHNA and YSLEER.

This rearrangement joins TRBV6-4 to TRBJ2-6, with D perhaps TRBD2 (5 bases). The CDR3 totals 14 residues. Germline CDR1 MRHNA, CDR2 SNTAGT. Trimming cost V 7 bases and J 2 bases, with 9 bases left between them. CDR3 nucleotide sequence: TGTGCCAGCAAAAGGGAGCCTGGGGCCAACGTCCTGACTTTC. Amino acids: CASKREPGANVLTF.

The chain carries TRBV4-1 and TRBJ2-5, with a tentative D call TRBD1 (5 bases). Trimming shortened V by 4 bases and J by 3 bases, and 9 bases separated the two germline ends. The V gene's germline CDR1 is MGHRA and CDR2 YSYEKL. CDR3 size: 13 residues. The DNA of the CDR3 is TGCGCCAGCAGCCCCCTAGGGGAAGAGACCCAGTACTTC. Its protein product is CASSPLGEETQYF.

The chain uses TRBV27 and TRBJ1-1, with a tentative D call TRBD1 (6 bases). Trimming cost V 10 bases and J 0 bases, with 12 bases left between them. The germline gives CDR1 MNHEY, CDR2 SMNVEV (reference sequence). This CDR3 comprises 13 residues. The CDR3 is CATRGQLNTEAFF. CDR3 nucleotide sequence: TGTGCCACCAGAGGACAGCTGAACACTGAAGCTTTCTTT.

The CDR3 sequence is CASSFSLTNSPLHF. CDR3 coding DNA: TGTGCCAGCAGTTTCAGTCTTACTAATTCACCCCTCCACTTT. The chain carries TRBV28 and TRBJ1-6; D gene unclear. Germline V lookup: CDR1 MDHEN, CDR2 SYDVKM. CDR3 length: 14 amino acids. V was trimmed by 3 bases and J by 6 bases, leaving 9 bases between them.

There are a few counts of this clone. The chain links TRBV30 to TRBJ2-4; 11 positions match TRBD2. V lost 7 bases and J lost 0; bases outside the gene matches: 8. The germline CDR1 and CDR2 sequences are GTSNPN and SVGIG (reference sequence). CDR3 length: 16 residues. The CDR3 DNA reads as TGTGCCTTTAATAGCGGGAGGGCGATAGCCAAAAACATTCAGTACTTC. This translates into CAFNSGRAIAKNIQYF.

This chain links TRBV4-3 with TRBJ2-3; 9 bases match TRBD2. Germline loops: CDR1 LGHNA, CDR2 YSLEER. V gave up 1 base and J gave up 2 bases; unmatched junction bases: 13. The CDR3 is made up of 19 amino acids. The CDR3 DNA follows: TGCGCCAGCAGCCAAGGTAGGGGTAGCGGGAGAGGATTCACAGATACGCAGTATTTT. Translation: CASSQGRGSGRGFTDTQYF.

The J gene is TRBJ1-2, the V gene TRBV6-6, with D possibly being TRBD1 (6 bases). With 5 bases removed from V and 1 base from J, the gap between germline ends came to 17 bases. CDR3 length: 16 residues. Germline CDR1 reads MNHNY; CDR2 reads SVGAGI (reference sequence). The CDR3 DNA reads as TGTGCCAGCAGTACCGTAGGGGACACCGGTAACTATGGCTACACCTTC. This codes for CASSTVGDTGNYGYTF.

The chain recombines TRBV6-5 with TRBJ2-1; 11 nucleotides align to TRBD2. This CDR3 is 15 amino acids long. After removal of 6 bases from V and 4 bases from J, the junction contained 5 bases not matched to a gene. Germline-derived CDR1 and CDR2 are MNHEY and SVGAGI. Here the CDR3 reads CASSRGTSGYNEQFF. For the CDR3, the DNA is TGTGCCAGCAGCCGGGGGACTAGCGGATACAATGAGCAGTTCTTC.

This rearrangement joins TRBV5-1 to TRBJ2-6, with unresolved D. Trimming cost V 0 bases and J 1 base, with 5 bases left between them. This CDR3 has 15 residues. The germline CDR1 and CDR2 sequences are SGHRS and YFSETQ. The CDR3 DNA reads TGCGCCAGCAGCTTGGTAGAATCTGGGGCCAACGTCCTGACTTTC. This sequence encodes CASSLVESGANVLTF.